This T cell receptor (beta chain) appears in the sequencing data of a study of CD8+CD57+ T cells in acquired aplastic anemia. About the study: Roughly 3 ug was the average amount of DNA from sorted CD4+ and CD8+ cells. General study points: Almost 30 CD8+ CDR3 sequences occurred in both the patients and the controls.

Notes on this clonotype: No antigen is known for it.

Sequenced patients had shown CD8+CD57+ cell expansion by flow cytometry. Researchers used genomic DNA as the template to profile TCR beta VDJ and CDR3. MiXCR, applied by TCRdb to the reads, yields one record per CDR3 protein. The data show 150,000 to 180,000 distinct CDR3 sequences, 40% to 65% seen once. The source of this sequence is a human donor with aplastic anemia. Sequences were obtained from sorted CD4+, CD8+, or CD8+CD57+ T cells (not recorded which) from PBMCs.

The CDR3 protein is CATSDFPSGYNNEQFF. As DNA, the CDR3 is TGTGCCACCAGTGATTTCCCTAGCGGATACAACAATGAGCAGTTCTTC. The chain has TRBV24-1 and TRBJ2-1; TRBD2 matches 7 bases. The J segment lost 5 bases and the V segment lost 1 base, leaving 7 bases of the junction unmatched. Germline V gives CDR1 KGHDR, CDR2 SFDVKD. CDR3 length: 16 residues.